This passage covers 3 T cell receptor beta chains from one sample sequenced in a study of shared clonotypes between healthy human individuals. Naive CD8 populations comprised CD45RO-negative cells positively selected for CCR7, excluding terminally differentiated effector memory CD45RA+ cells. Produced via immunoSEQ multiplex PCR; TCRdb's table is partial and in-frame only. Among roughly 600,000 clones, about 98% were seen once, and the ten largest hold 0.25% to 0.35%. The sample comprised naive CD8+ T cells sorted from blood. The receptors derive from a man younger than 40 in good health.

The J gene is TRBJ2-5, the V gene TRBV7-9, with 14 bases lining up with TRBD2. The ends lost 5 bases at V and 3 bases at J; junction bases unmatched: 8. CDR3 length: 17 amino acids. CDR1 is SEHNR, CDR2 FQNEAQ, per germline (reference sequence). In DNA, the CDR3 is TGTGCCAGCAGCCCCGGGACTAGCGGGAGCATGGAAGAGACCCAGTACTTC. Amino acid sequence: CASSPGTSGSMEETQYF.

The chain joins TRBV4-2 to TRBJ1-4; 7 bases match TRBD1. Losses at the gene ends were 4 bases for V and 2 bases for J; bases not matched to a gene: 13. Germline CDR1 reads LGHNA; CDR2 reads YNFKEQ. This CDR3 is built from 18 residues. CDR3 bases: TGTGCCAGCAGCCCCTTCGACAGGGTGTTTAATACTAATGAAAAACTGTTTTTT. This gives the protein CASSPFDRVFNTNEKLFF.

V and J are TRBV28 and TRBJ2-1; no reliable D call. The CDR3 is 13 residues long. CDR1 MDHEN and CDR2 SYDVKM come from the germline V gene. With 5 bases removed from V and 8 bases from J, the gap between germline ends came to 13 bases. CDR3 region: CASSLLPGHEQFF. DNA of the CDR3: TGTGCCAGCAGTCTCCTCCCTGGCCATGAGCAGTTCTTC.